The text below deals with one T cell receptor beta chain. Per the study methods: Amplification of reference gene primers was used by the study to estimate nucleated cell counts. Measured with immunoSEQ multiplex PCR; TCRdb has only the in-frame clones, and not every one. The DNA was the basis for D and trimming; V, J and clone size are from that table. This sample has about 290,000 clones, with about nine tenths found just once. This sample was included in a study of blood T cell repertoires in COVID-19. Study overall: The origin of the acute and convalescent COVID-19 samples was the United States, Italy and Spain. PBMCs, B-cell-depleted T cells, or T cells provided the cDNA or gDNA that made up the material.

Followed over time, Seattle patients had been enrolled while infection was active. There are 17 residues in the CDR3. Germline V gene data show CDR1 as SGHRS and CDR2 as YFSETQ. Trimming removed 5 bases at V and 5 bases at J, with 25 bases between. The receptor was isolated from a woman in her twenties or thirties with COVID-19, enrolled during active disease. The chain links TRBV5-1 to TRBJ1-2; tentatively, D is TRBD1 (6 bases). Material for sequencing was peripheral blood. CDR3 coding DNA: TGCGCCAGCAGTCCTTCCCCCCGGGACATCGGTCGGTATGGCTACACCTTC. The encoded protein is CASSPSPRDIGRYGYTF.